This paragraph covers one TCR beta chain sequence. Its antigen is currently unknown. It was with 60 Vbeta and 13 Jbeta primers that the PCR ran. This table comes from immunoSEQ multiplex PCR, and its TCRdb copy is limited to in-frame clones, with some not included. This repertoire shows some 130,000 clones, around three quarters found once; its top ten account for under 5%. The CDR3 loop spans 14 amino acids. Germline CDR1 is SEHNR and CDR2 is FQNEAQ (reference sequence). Trimming took 3 bases from V and 7 from J; bases not matched to a gene: 4. The data are from a study of cytomegalovirus exposure and HLA in healthy donors. Overall study findings and caveats: Later on, an analysis found that several of the most significant clusters appeared to be linked to common viral pathogens, which included parvovirus B19.

This receptor was obtained from a male donor in good health and CMV-seropositive. The sample was PBMCs. This rearrangement joins TRBV7-9 to TRBJ1-4; 8 nucleotides agree with TRBD1. The CDR3 DNA sequence: TGTGCCAGCAGCTTCTCAGGGGGCATTGAAAAACTGTTTTTT. Its translation is CASSFSGGIEKLFF.